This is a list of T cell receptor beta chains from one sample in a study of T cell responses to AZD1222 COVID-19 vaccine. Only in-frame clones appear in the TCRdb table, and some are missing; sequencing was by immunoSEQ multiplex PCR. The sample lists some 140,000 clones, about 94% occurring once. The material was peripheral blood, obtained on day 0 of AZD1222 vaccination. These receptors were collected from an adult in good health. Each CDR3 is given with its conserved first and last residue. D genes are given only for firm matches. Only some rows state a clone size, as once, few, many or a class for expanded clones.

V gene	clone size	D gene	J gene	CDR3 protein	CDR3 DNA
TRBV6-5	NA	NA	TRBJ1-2	CASTRGGNYGYTF	TGTGCCAGCACTCGCGGGGGTAACTATGGCTACACCTTC
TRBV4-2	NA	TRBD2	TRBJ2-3	CASSQEGVAGVGLNTDTQYF	TGTGCCAGCAGCCAAGAGGGGGTAGCGGGAGTTGGACTAAACACAGATACGCAGTATTTT
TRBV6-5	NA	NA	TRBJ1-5	CASSSHLNQPQHF	TGTGCCAGCAGTTCGCATTTAAATCAGCCCCAGCATTTT
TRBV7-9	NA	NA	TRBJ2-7	CASSRSGGSHYEQYF	TGTGCCAGCAGCCGGTCAGGGGGGAGCCACTACGAGCAGTACTTC
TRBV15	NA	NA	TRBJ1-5	CATSLTGTEDQPQHF	TGTGCCACCAGTTTGACCGGGACCGAAGATCAGCCCCAGCATTTT
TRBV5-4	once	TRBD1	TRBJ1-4	CASTHTGGSNEKLFF	TGTGCCAGCACCCACACAGGGGGCTCTAATGAAAAACTGTTTTTT
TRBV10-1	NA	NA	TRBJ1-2	CASSESGGYGYTF	TGCGCCAGCAGTGAGTCAGGCGGCTATGGCTACACCTTC
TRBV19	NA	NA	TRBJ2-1	CASSMGWDSYNEQFF	TGTGCCAGTAGTATGGGGTGGGACTCCTACAATGAGCAGTTCTTC
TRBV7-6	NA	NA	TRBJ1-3	CATSGAGSPGNTIYF	TGTGCCACGTCAGGGGCGGGGTCCCCCGGGAACACCATATATTTT
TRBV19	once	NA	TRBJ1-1	CASTPGTQAFF	TGTGCCAGTACCCCCGGGACACAAGCTTTCTTT
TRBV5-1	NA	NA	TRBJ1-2	CASSFEGYGYTF	TGCGCCAGCAGCTTTGAAGGGTATGGCTACACCTTC
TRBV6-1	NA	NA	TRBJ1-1	CASSEKGGVTEAFF	TGTGCCAGCAGTGAAAAGGGGGGCGTCACTGAAGCTTTCTTT
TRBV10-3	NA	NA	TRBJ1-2	CAITRGCYGYTF	TGTGCCATCACAAGAGGGTGCTATGGCTACACCTTC
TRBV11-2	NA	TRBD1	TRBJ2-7	CASSLGDRSYEQYF	TGTGCCAGCAGCCTCGGGGACAGATCCTACGAGCAGTACTTC